The source of this T cell receptor (beta chain) is a study of cytomegalovirus exposure and HLA in healthy donors (dated by TCRdb to the late 2010s). Study-level background: An earlier analysis of several hundred of the donors reported 250 to 350 Gb of sequence data and around 120 million unique TCR beta sequences from roughly 200 million T cells. Approximately 300 gigabases of sequencing data and approximately 80 million unique TCR sequences were included in an early release covering about 620 HLA-typed donors. Using immunosequencing, the study profiled T cell repertoires from 500 to 800 subjects and related those repertoires to cytomegalovirus serostatus. An earlier analysis of approximately 500 of the donors applied high-throughput TCR beta sequencing to assess whether each TCR beta V gene segment acted as functional or pseudogenic. To predict cytomegalovirus infection status, the study combined high-throughput TCR immunosequencing, statistical association of individual TCRs with disease status, and machine learning. All discovery cohort repertoires had been generated using a single sequencing platform. The aim of the study was to test whether cataloging public T cell receptors could identify signatures of past pathogen exposure. HLA typing covered class I and class II loci at four-digit resolution. In the later analysis, no new phenotypic data were used to find candidate immune exposures; instead, reliance was placed on TCR beta sequences and their occurrence across donors. Genome-wide SNP genotypes for about 60% of the 666 donors were used in a later genetic analysis, which treated that subset as a discovery cohort. About five DR-DQ haplotypes were handled as single units for association and clustering, since linkage in the cohort was strong. Of the 300 to 500 genotyped donors, less than 85% were placed in the genetic ancestry cluster associated with self-reported Caucasian donors. Typing coverage varied by locus: roughly 629-640 donors for A, B, C, DRB1 and DQB1; roughly 560 for DQA1; around 610 for DPA1; roughly 470 for DPB1. Among 398 genotyped donors of the cohort, an average of 235,054 unique TCR beta nucleotide sequences were sequenced per donor, around 20% of them non-productive. Besides the first cohort of about 730 subjects, a separate validation cohort made up of roughly 120 different subjects was used. In a later analysis, previously published TCR beta repertoires from hundreds of donors were re-analyzed and high-resolution HLA genotyping was added so that TCR occurrence patterns could be studied. Donor age, sex, ethnicity and CMV serostatus were collected together with the repertoire data. Overall study results and their limits: The authors suggested that the approach could potentially be extended to other disease states and immunological phenotypes. Because HLA typing was missing for some donors at each locus, association tests included only the typed subset. In the study, some 160 TCR beta chains were listed as associated with cytomegalovirus. A further reported finding was that TCR beta sequences accurately predicted the HLA-A and HLA-B alleles for most subjects in the first cohort. Approximately 18 rarely observed V segments, including chromosome 9 orphons, were excluded from the earlier analysis of approximately 500 of the donors because counts were too low. Correlated functional status among segregating V segments might reflect linkage disequilibrium, but an unknown experimental factor could not be ruled out. Compared with equally common non-associated chains, HLA-associated TCR beta chains in a later analysis were more clonally expanded and had lower generation probabilities. While some public TCRs were present in many individuals, most TCR sequences turned up only very rarely across donors. A cluster of highly shared sequence variants was judged likely to represent a technical artifact of the sequencing pipeline. In a later genetic analysis, fewer N-insertions in productive TCRs were reported among donors in an Asian-associated ancestry cluster than the approximately 710-donor mean. According to a later analysis, TCR association rates differed among HLA loci, with DRB1 alleles showing the most associated TCRs and HLA-C alleles showing the fewest. In an earlier analysis of approximately 600 of the donors, most TCR beta V segments were observed in productive rearrangements about 87% or about 30% of the time, broadly matching IMGT annotations. When HLA alleles, especially DR and DQ, strongly co-occurred, attributing TCR associations to individual alleles was difficult. In a later analysis, around 15,000 TCR beta sequences were associated with specific HLA alleles at a false discovery rate of 0.05. In this cohort, only TCR beta chains were sequenced, and detectable features were limited by the absence of alpha or paired-chain data. The classifier was reported to diagnose cytomegalovirus status with high specificity and sensitivity in both the original cohort and the validation cohort. Sequencing depth was assumed to be roughly uniform across donors in the presence/absence analyses, though that assumption may not hold. In vitro tests confirmed that a few of the cytomegalovirus-associated TCR beta chains recognize cytomegalovirus antigens. According to a later analysis, parvovirus B19, influenza, CMV and Epstein-Barr virus appeared linked to several top co-occurrence clusters. A later analysis found that most CMV-associated TCR beta chains appeared HLA-restricted, with HLA associations seemingly driven largely by CMV exposure. The 87-base-pair reads could not distinguish some IMGT-functional V segments, including TRBV6-2 and TRBV6-3, so those segments were excluded. In a later genetic analysis, a missense DCLRE1C variant was associated with V-gene and J-gene trimming of TCR beta chains, and the association was replicated in an independent cohort. Immune exposure information for the cohort was limited to CMV serostatus.

The germline V gene gives CDR1 as SNHLY and CDR2 as FYNNEI. The CDR3 numbers 14 residues from cysteine through phenylalanine. Of the read, only the CDR3 DNA is kept; its 42 bases are in frame from base 1. Relative to germline, V is 4 bases shorter and J is 1 base shorter, with 10 bases between their ends. Comments on this clone: Its cognate antigen has yet to be identified. No base-level quality is on record; no much larger clone is a single base apart.

The library relied on the immunoSEQ multiplex PCR assay. For the multiplex PCR, a mixture combining 60 forward primers for TCR Vbeta segments and 13 reverse primers for TCR Jbeta segments was used. A multiplex PCR assay on genomic DNA amplified the CDR3 region of rearranged TCR beta genes. On the Illumina HiSeq System, the amplified TCR beta libraries were sequenced as 87-base-pair reads. The paper's processing steps were these. A later analysis tallied 70 million to 100 million unique TCR beta chains across the 666 repertoires, and about 12 million of those chains were shared by two or more donors. Raw reads were error-corrected and collapsed into unique sequences with a nearest-neighbor algorithm that merged closely related sequences to remove PCR and sequencing errors. Alignment of CDR3 sequences to IMGT reference sequences was used to assign V, D and J gene segments. For a sequence to be retained, at least a six-nucleotide match to both a V gene segment and a J gene segment was required. Rearrangements were called productive when the CDR3 lacked stop codons and stayed in frame with V and J; all others were non-productive. Following IMGT convention, CDR3 was defined as the stretch from the second conserved V-encoded cysteine up to the conserved J-encoded phenylalanine. The earlier analysis of 587 of the donors excluded any sequence lacking an unambiguous match to a single V gene segment. An earlier analysis of under 750 of the donors called V segments functional above 56.7% productive rearrangements and segregating when the between-donor standard deviation exceeded 5%. To diagnose cytomegalovirus status from the catalog of TCR beta chain sequences, a statistical classification framework was built. In a later analysis, TCR nucleotide sequences were compared against IMGT/GENE-DB human TR gene sequences so that V and J genes could be assigned. Using the TCRdist pipeline, a later analysis assigned CDR3 sequences along with most-parsimonious VDJ recombination scenarios. In a later analysis, each TCR beta chain was defined by its CDR3 amino acid sequence together with its V-gene family, and reads without a unique V-gene family were excluded. In a later analysis, some 600 highly shared, low-generation-probability nucleotide sequences were removed to address suspected cross-contamination and a sequencing artifact. For each public chain, a later analysis derived a clonal expansion index from normalized ranks of inferred template counts within each repertoire. Generation probabilities in a later analysis came from a VDJ recombination model fitted to out-of-frame rearrangements, and those results were checked against IGoR. In a later analysis, TCR-TCR, TCR-HLA and TCR-CMV co-occurrence was scored with hypergeometric tests, and a repertoire-size bias correction was applied to TCR pairs. A later analysis estimated false discovery rates by permuting HLA or CMV assignments 20 times. In a later analysis, co-occurring TCRs were grouped using DBSCAN, and TCRdist sequence similarity was added for clustering within HLA-allele-positive subsets. For co-occurrence clustering, repertoires with fewer than 30,000 or more than 120,000 public chains were excluded, along with several repertoires with anomalous nucleotide sharing. TCRdb's version of the immuneACCESS table is confined to in-frame rearrangements and falls short of the full clone set. An unresolved V gene accounts for under half of the shortfall where checked; the remainder is of unknown origin. V, J and clone size derive from that table, while D and trimming were established from the DNA sequence. The sample has some 120,000 clones on record, roughly 82% of them singletons. The ten largest clones take up 2.5% to 3.5% of the sample.

The cohort comprised under 700 healthy bone marrow donors. All cohort members were sampled while nominally healthy, although unrecorded immune exposures were likely present. The donor tested CMV seropositive and was one of the 289 seropositive cohort members. A peripheral blood sample was collected from each donor, and TCR beta sequencing was performed on peripheral blood mononuclear cells. Genomic DNA was extracted from the blood cell samples with the Qiagen DNeasy Blood Extraction Kit. The specimen sequenced was PBMCs. The sequence links TRBV2 to TRBJ1-1; the D gene is unclear. This receptor was taken from a woman between 18 and 29 years old in good health and CMV-seropositive. The CDR3 region has the sequence CASSGVVRNTEAFF. In nucleotide form, the sequence is TGTGCCAGCAGTGGTGTTGTCAGGAACACTGAAGCTTTCTTT.